This T cell receptor (beta chain) was identified during a study of cytomegalovirus exposure and HLA in healthy donors. This CDR3 is 17 amino acids long. After removal of 4 bases from V and 3 bases from J, the junction contained 15 bases not matched to a gene. Germline-derived CDR1 and CDR2 are LGHNA and YNFKEQ. Measured with immunoSEQ multiplex PCR; TCRdb has only the in-frame clones, and not every one. In the table there are approximately 300,000 clones, 75% to 90% of which are singletons. The sequence derives from a woman aged 18-30 years in good health and CMV-seronegative. Sequencing was performed on PBMCs. This rearrangement joins TRBV4-2 to TRBJ2-7, with 7 positions matching TRBD1. The CDR3 region is CASSRMSRDRHYYEQYF. CDR3 DNA: TGTGCCAGCAGCCGAATGAGCCGGGACAGACATTACTACGAGCAGTACTTC.